Listed below are T cell receptor beta chains from one sample, sequenced in a study of CD8 T cells in Susac syndrome. TCRdb re-called the immunoSEQ multiplex PCR reads with MiXCR, one entry per CDR3 protein. Of about 75,000 distinct CDR3 sequences listed, approximately 94% are singletons. Material for sequencing was CD8+ T cells from PBMCs. These receptors were taken from a human donor with Susac syndrome. Both conserved end residues are part of each CDR3. Fields, in order: CDR3 protein, CDR3 DNA, clone size, CDR3 length, D gene, V gene, J gene. D genes are given only for firm matches. Clone size is shown for a subset of rows, as once, few, many or a class of expanded clone.

CDR3aa: CASSQNLAGVDQPQHF; CDR3nt: TGTGCCAGCAGCCAAAATTTGGCAGGGGTGGATCAGCCCCAGCATTTT; abundance: -; len: 16; d_gene: -; v_gene: TRBV16; j_gene: TRBJ1-5
CDR3aa: CASSGTSSDEQYF; CDR3nt: TGTGCCAGCAGCGGGACTAGTAGCGACGAGCAGTACTTC; abundance: -; len: 13; d_gene: TRBD2; v_gene: TRBV7-6; j_gene: TRBJ2-7
CDR3aa: CATSGAGGRNQPQHF; CDR3nt: TGTGCCACCAGTGGGGCAGGGGGGCGCAATCAGCCCCAGCATTTT; abundance: -; len: 15; d_gene: TRBD1; v_gene: TRBV24-1; j_gene: TRBJ1-5
CDR3aa: CASSSRWRGSDTQYF; CDR3nt: TGTGCCAGCAGCTCCCGGTGGCGGGGGTCAGATACGCAGTATTTT; abundance: -; len: 15; d_gene: TRBD2; v_gene: TRBV3-1; j_gene: TRBJ2-3
CDR3aa: CASSVGAIAFF; CDR3nt: TGTGCCAGCAGCGTGGGCGCGATAGCTTTCTTT; abundance: -; len: 11; d_gene: -; v_gene: TRBV7-9; j_gene: TRBJ1-1
CDR3aa: CSARIAGGGLTQYF; CDR3nt: TGCAGTGCCCGTATAGCGGGGGGGGGATTGACGCAGTATTTT; abundance: -; len: 14; d_gene: TRBD2; v_gene: TRBV20-1; j_gene: TRBJ2-3
CDR3aa: CASSVNGRDVLGYTF; CDR3nt: TGTGCCAGCAGCGTAAACGGCAGGGATGTTCTCGGCTACACCTTC; abundance: once; len: 15; d_gene: -; v_gene: TRBV9; j_gene: TRBJ1-2
CDR3aa: CASGANVDSAADTQYF; CDR3nt: TGTGCCAGCGGGGCTAACGTGGACAGTGCTGCGGATACGCAGTATTTT; abundance: -; len: 16; d_gene: -; v_gene: TRBV7-2; j_gene: TRBJ2-3
CDR3aa: CASSGKAGSGYEQYF; CDR3nt: TGTGCCAGCAGCGGAAAGGCCGGGTCAGGGTACGAGCAGTACTTC; abundance: -; len: 15; d_gene: -; v_gene: TRBV7-8; j_gene: TRBJ2-7
CDR3aa: CASSQDRAPTEVLTF; CDR3nt: TGTGCCAGCAGCCAGGACAGGGCCCCCACGGAGGTCCTGACTTTC; abundance: -; len: 15; d_gene: TRBD1; v_gene: TRBV12-3/TRBV12-4; j_gene: TRBJ2-6
CDR3aa: CATSRADRVGETQYF; CDR3nt: TGTGCCACCAGCAGGGCTGACAGGGTCGGAGAGACCCAGTACTTC; abundance: -; len: 15; d_gene: TRBD1; v_gene: TRBV15; j_gene: TRBJ2-5
CDR3aa: CATSTQYEKQFF; CDR3nt: TGTGCCACCAGCACCCAATATGAGAAGCAGTTCTTC; abundance: -; len: 12; d_gene: -; v_gene: TRBV15; j_gene: TRBJ2-1
CDR3aa: CASSWGQGGYEQYF; CDR3nt: TGTGCCAGCAGCTGGGGGCAGGGTGGCTACGAGCAGTACTTC; abundance: once; len: 14; d_gene: -; v_gene: TRBV7-2; j_gene: TRBJ2-7
CDR3aa: CASSLVPTEVFYEQYF; CDR3nt: TGTGCCAGCAGCTTAGTACCGACGGAGGTCTTCTACGAGCAGTACTTC; abundance: -; len: 16; d_gene: -; v_gene: TRBV7-8; j_gene: TRBJ2-7
CDR3aa: CSARDRRNQPQHF; CDR3nt: TGCAGTGCGCGGGACAGGCGCAATCAGCCCCAGCATTTT; abundance: -; len: 13; d_gene: TRBD1; v_gene: TRBV20-1; j_gene: TRBJ1-5
CDR3aa: CASSLSSPDTQYF; CDR3nt: TGTGCCAGCAGTTTATCGAGCCCAGATACGCAGTATTTT; abundance: -; len: 13; d_gene: -; v_gene: TRBV12-3/TRBV12-4; j_gene: TRBJ2-3
CDR3aa: CASSLGTSGNNEQFF; CDR3nt: TGTGCCAGCAGCTTAGGGACTAGCGGAAACAATGAGCAGTTCTTC; abundance: once; len: 15; d_gene: TRBD2; v_gene: TRBV9; j_gene: TRBJ2-1
CDR3aa: CASSALDREKTQYF; CDR3nt: TGTGCCAGCAGCGCTTTAGACAGGGAGAAGACCCAGTACTTC; abundance: -; len: 14; d_gene: TRBD1; v_gene: TRBV9; j_gene: TRBJ2-5
CDR3aa: CASSLGTGPYNEQFF; CDR3nt: TGTGCCAGCAGCTTAGGGACAGGGCCCTACAATGAGCAGTTCTTC; abundance: -; len: 15; d_gene: TRBD1; v_gene: TRBV7-2; j_gene: TRBJ2-1
CDR3aa: CSARGGGQGAPYNEQFF; CDR3nt: TGCAGTGCTAGAGGAGGTGGACAGGGGGCCCCTTACAATGAGCAGTTCTTC; abundance: -; len: 17; d_gene: TRBD1; v_gene: TRBV20-1; j_gene: TRBJ2-1
CDR3aa: CATSRSGGDRQFNEQFF; CDR3nt: TGTGCCACCTCCCGTAGTGGCGGGGACAGGCAATTCAATGAGCAGTTCTTC; abundance: -; len: 17; d_gene: TRBD1; v_gene: TRBV7-9; j_gene: TRBJ2-1
CDR3aa: CASNQGSNGGELFF; CDR3nt: TGTGCCAGCAACCAGGGTAGTAATGGCGGGGAGCTGTTTTTT; abundance: -; len: 14; d_gene: -; v_gene: TRBV6-1; j_gene: TRBJ2-2
CDR3aa: CASSLASGFSSTDTQYF; CDR3nt: TGTGCCAGCAGCTTAGCTTCGGGATTCTCGAGCACAGATACGCAGTATTTT; abundance: -; len: 17; d_gene: -; v_gene: TRBV7-9; j_gene: TRBJ2-3
CDR3aa: CSARSGASYEQYF; CDR3nt: TGCAGTGCTAGGTCCGGGGCCTCCTACGAGCAGTACTTC; abundance: -; len: 13; d_gene: -; v_gene: TRBV20-1; j_gene: TRBJ2-7
CDR3aa: CASSPSGGRYNEQFF; CDR3nt: TGTGCCAGTAGCCCTAGCGGGGGACGATACAATGAGCAGTTCTTC; abundance: -; len: 15; d_gene: TRBD2; v_gene: TRBV19; j_gene: TRBJ2-1
CDR3aa: CASSFDLRGSYEQYF; CDR3nt: TGCGCCAGCAGCTTCGACCTCAGGGGATCCTACGAGCAGTACTTC; abundance: -; len: 15; d_gene: -; v_gene: TRBV5-1; j_gene: TRBJ2-7
CDR3aa: CASSFLGTGEQFF; CDR3nt: TGTGCCAGCAGCTTCCTCGGTACGGGGGAGCAGTTCTTC; abundance: -; len: 13; d_gene: -; v_gene: TRBV7-2; j_gene: TRBJ2-1
CDR3aa: CAIKSSYNSPLHF; CDR3nt: TGTGCCATCAAGAGCTCCTATAATTCACCCCTCCACTTT; abundance: -; len: 13; d_gene: -; v_gene: TRBV27; j_gene: TRBJ1-6
CDR3aa: CAISESGGPNTEAFF; CDR3nt: TGTGCCATCAGTGAGTCCGGGGGGCCGAACACTGAAGCTTTCTTT; abundance: -; len: 15; d_gene: -; v_gene: TRBV10-3; j_gene: TRBJ1-1
CDR3aa: CATSGSPDNEQFF; CDR3nt: TGTGCCACCTCGGGCTCGCCGGACAATGAGCAGTTCTTC; abundance: -; len: 13; d_gene: -; v_gene: TRBV28; j_gene: TRBJ2-1
CDR3aa: CSARDGNKAYEQYF; CDR3nt: TGCAGTGCTAGAGATGGGAACAAGGCCTACGAGCAGTACTTC; abundance: -; len: 14; d_gene: -; v_gene: TRBV20-1; j_gene: TRBJ2-7
CDR3aa: CASRAGQGADTQYF; CDR3nt: TGTGCCAGCAGAGCGGGACAGGGGGCAGATACGCAGTATTTT; abundance: -; len: 14; d_gene: TRBD1; v_gene: TRBV9; j_gene: TRBJ2-3
CDR3aa: CASSDTGKTYEQYF; CDR3nt: TGTGCCAGCAGTGATACAGGGAAGACCTACGAGCAGTACTTC; abundance: -; len: 14; d_gene: -; v_gene: TRBV27; j_gene: TRBJ2-7
CDR3aa: CASSDGLRRGEQYF; CDR3nt: TGTGCCAGCAGCGACGGGTTGAGAAGGGGCGAGCAGTACTTC; abundance: -; len: 14; d_gene: -; v_gene: TRBV11-2; j_gene: TRBJ2-7
CDR3aa: CASSGLVRGYTEAFF; CDR3nt: TGTGCCAGCAGCGGTCTGGTCAGGGGATACACTGAAGCTTTCTTT; abundance: -; len: 15; d_gene: -; v_gene: TRBV6-5; j_gene: TRBJ1-1
CDR3aa: CASSISGDTQYF; CDR3nt: TGCGCCAGCAGCATCTCAGGAGATACGCAGTATTTT; abundance: few; len: 12; d_gene: -; v_gene: TRBV5-1; j_gene: TRBJ2-3
CDR3aa: CASSFPPYRGQNEKLFF; CDR3nt: TGTGCCAGCAGCTTTCCCCCCTACAGGGGACAGAATGAAAAACTGTTTTTT; abundance: -; len: 17; d_gene: TRBD1; v_gene: TRBV7-2; j_gene: TRBJ1-4
CDR3aa: CASSSGDEQYF; CDR3nt: TGTGCCAGCAGTTCCGGGGACGAGCAGTACTTC; abundance: -; len: 11; d_gene: -; v_gene: TRBV6-6; j_gene: TRBJ2-7
CDR3aa: CASSLWYGEDRDTQYF; CDR3nt: TGTGCCAGCAGTTTATGGTACGGAGAGGATAGGGATACGCAGTATTTT; abundance: -; len: 16; d_gene: -; v_gene: TRBV27; j_gene: TRBJ2-3
CDR3aa: CASSLALRPGELFF; CDR3nt: TGTGCCAGCAGCTTAGCCTTGCGCCCCGGGGAGCTGTTTTTT; abundance: -; len: 14; d_gene: -; v_gene: TRBV7-9; j_gene: TRBJ2-2
CDR3aa: CASSPDRAGGYTF; CDR3nt: TGTGCCAGCAGCCCGGACAGGGCTGGCGGCTACACCTTC; abundance: -; len: 13; d_gene: TRBD1; v_gene: TRBV11-2; j_gene: TRBJ1-2
CDR3aa: CASSFARGTGANVLTF; CDR3nt: TGTGCCAGCAGCTTCGCTCGGGGAACTGGGGCCAACGTCCTGACTTTC; abundance: -; len: 16; d_gene: -; v_gene: TRBV5-6; j_gene: TRBJ2-6
CDR3aa: CSAGDRQETQYF; CDR3nt: TGCAGTGCTGGGGACAGACAAGAGACCCAGTACTTC; abundance: -; len: 12; d_gene: TRBD1; v_gene: TRBV20-1; j_gene: TRBJ2-5
CDR3aa: CASSIKLGEQYF; CDR3nt: TGTGCCAGTAGTATAAAGTTGGGGGAGCAGTACTTC; abundance: -; len: 12; d_gene: -; v_gene: TRBV19; j_gene: TRBJ2-7
CDR3aa: CASFGGVGYGYTF; CDR3nt: TGTGCCAGCTTTGGAGGTGTCGGCTATGGCTACACCTTC; abundance: few; len: 13; d_gene: -; v_gene: TRBV9; j_gene: TRBJ1-2
CDR3aa: CASRPGSGADTQYF; CDR3nt: TGCGCCAGCCGACCCGGCTCAGGAGCAGATACGCAGTATTTT; abundance: -; len: 14; d_gene: -; v_gene: TRBV5-1; j_gene: TRBJ2-3
CDR3aa: CASSVTLRGDYEQYF; CDR3nt: TGTGCCAGCAGCGTAACCCTAAGAGGGGATTACGAGCAGTACTTC; abundance: -; len: 15; d_gene: -; v_gene: TRBV7-2; j_gene: TRBJ2-7
CDR3aa: CATTAPGNTEAFF; CDR3nt: TGTGCCACCACAGCTCCAGGGAACACTGAAGCTTTCTTT; abundance: -; len: 13; d_gene: -; v_gene: TRBV24-1; j_gene: TRBJ1-1
CDR3aa: CASSLAGGLQETQYF; CDR3nt: TGTGCCAGCAGTTTGGCAGGGGGTCTCCAAGAGACCCAGTACTTC; abundance: -; len: 15; d_gene: TRBD1; v_gene: TRBV27; j_gene: TRBJ2-5
CDR3aa: CASRDSSSAGANVLTF; CDR3nt: TGTGCCAGCAGAGACTCTTCTAGTGCTGGGGCCAACGTCCTGACTTTC; abundance: -; len: 16; d_gene: -; v_gene: TRBV9; j_gene: TRBJ2-6